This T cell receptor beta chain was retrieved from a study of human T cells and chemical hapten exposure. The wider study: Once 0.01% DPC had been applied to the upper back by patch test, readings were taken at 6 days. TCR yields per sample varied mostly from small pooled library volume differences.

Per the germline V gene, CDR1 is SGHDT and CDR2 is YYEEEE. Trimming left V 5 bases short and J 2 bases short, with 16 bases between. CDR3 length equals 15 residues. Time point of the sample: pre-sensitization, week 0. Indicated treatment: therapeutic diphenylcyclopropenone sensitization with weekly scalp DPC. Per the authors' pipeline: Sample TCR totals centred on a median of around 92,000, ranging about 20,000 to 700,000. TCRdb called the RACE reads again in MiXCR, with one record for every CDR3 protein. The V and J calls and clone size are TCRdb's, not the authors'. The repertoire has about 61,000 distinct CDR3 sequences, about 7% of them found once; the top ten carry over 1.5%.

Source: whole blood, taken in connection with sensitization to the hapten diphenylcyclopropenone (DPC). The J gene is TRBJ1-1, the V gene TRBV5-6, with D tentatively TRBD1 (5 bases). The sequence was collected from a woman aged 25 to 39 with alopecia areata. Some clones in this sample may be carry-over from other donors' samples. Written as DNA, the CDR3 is TGTGCCAGCAGAGGGGCAGACAGAACCAACACTGAAGCTTTCTTT. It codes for CASRGADRTNTEAFF.